Listed here are 15 T cell receptor beta chains from one sample, sequenced in a study of T cell repertoires in cytomegalovirus infection (dated by TCRdb to the late 2010s). The sequencer was an Illumina HiSeq 1500. The raw public reads went through TCRdb reprocessing: fastp at Q25, MiXCR clone calling, in-frame beta chains kept. Rows merge per CDR3 protein into single entries with the most common DNA and genes. The sample yields 740,000 or so distinct CDR3 sequences; 35% were counted once. Together, the top ten hold around 3% of the sample. The material sequenced was PBMCs. All receptors derive from a human donor in good health (CMV status not recorded). Some clones in this sample may be carry-over from other donors' samples.

To note about this clonotype: The junction departs from germline at one end; a sequencing error may be responsible. CDR3 amino acids: CASSILTQDPSEACF. CDR3 nucleotide sequence: TGTGCCAGCAGCATACTGACGCAGGACCCCAGTGAAGCTTGCTTT. The chain combines TRBV7-6 with TRBJ1-1; D not certain. Germline CDR1 reads SGHVS; CDR2 reads FNYEAQ. The CDR3 runs 15 residues.

This clonotype was picked up a small number of times. V is TRBV19 and J is TRBJ1-1; unclear D gene. CDR3 length: 12 amino acids. Germline CDR1 is LNHDA and CDR2 is SQIVND (reference sequence). Between the trimmed V and J ends, which lost 9 bases and 9 bases, there was a span of 17 bases. CDR3 sequence (DNA): TGTGCCAGCTCGGGCTTCCAAGCGAAAGCTTTCTTT. This sequence encodes CASSGFQAKAFF.

This clonotype came up many times. The chain combines TRBV7-2 with TRBJ1-2; weak D call: TRBD1 (6 bases). The germline V and J ends were trimmed by 4 bases and 6 bases, with 12 bases remaining between them. There are 13 residues in the CDR3. CDR1 is SGHTA and CDR2 is FQGNSA in the germline V gene. CDR3 coding DNA: TGTGCCAGCAGCTCCACAGGGACGGATGGCTACACCTTC. Protein sequence: CASSSTGTDGYTF.

This chain joins TRBV15 and TRBJ2-5, with D hard to call. Germline CDR1 is LNHNV and CDR2 is YYDKDF (reference sequence). V was shortened by 0 bases and J by 1 base, with 9 bases between the two germline ends. CDR3 size: 15 residues. CDR3 loop: CATSRDARVQETQYF. The DNA of the CDR3 is TGTGCCACCAGCAGAGATGCAAGGGTCCAAGAGACCCAGTACTTC.

In its sample, this clonotype was seen many times. This chain uses TRBV7-6 with TRBJ1-1; 9 nucleotides agree with TRBD1. There are 15 residues in the CDR3. Germline CDR1 and CDR2: SGHVS and FNYEAQ. Trimming removed 1 base from V and 8 bases from J; junction bases left unmatched: 8. In DNA form, the CDR3 reads TGTGCCAGCAGCTTAGAGGGGACAGGGTTGATGGAAGCTTTCTTT. It codes for CASSLEGTGLMEAFF.

The CDR3 sequence is CASRTTMGTDTQYF. The CDR3 DNA reads TGTGCCAGCAGGACTACGATGGGCACAGATACGCAGTATTTT. The genes are TRBV6-1 and TRBJ2-3, with TRBD2 as a possible D gene (5 bases). V was clipped by 6 bases and J by 1 base, with 11 bases between them. This CDR3 contains 14 residues. From germline, CDR1 is MNHNS and CDR2 SASEGT.

This clonotype has only a few counts. The chain recombines TRBV20-1 with TRBJ1-3; 11 bases map to TRBD1. The CDR3 contains 14 residues. J gave up 9 bases and V 6 bases, and 10 bases lay outside the gene matches. The germline V gene has CDR1 DFQATT and CDR2 SNEGSKA (reference sequence). The CDR3 region has the DNA TGCAGTGCATGGGACAGGGGGGACTTAGGCACCATATATTTT. Translation gives CSAWDRGDLGTIYF.

As for this clonotype: Sequence at one end of the junction differs from germline and may be a read error. The J gene is TRBJ2-3, the V gene TRBV29-1; 11 bases match TRBD2. Germline V gene lookup returns CDR1 SQVTM and CDR2 ANQGSEA. CDR3 length: 17 residues. The CDR3 nucleotides read TGCAGCGTTTCGTCTAGCGGGAGGTGGCGGGCCACATATACGCAGTATTTT. Its translation is CSVSSSGRWRATYTQYF.

The chain couples TRBV6-2 or TRBV6-3 to TRBJ1-3, with unresolved D. This CDR3 spans 15 amino acids. CDR1 is MNHEY and CDR2 is SVGEGT in the germline V gene. V was cut by 3 bases and J by 0 bases, with 9 bases left in between. The CDR3 bases are TGTGCCAGCAGTTATGGCCCCGACTCTGGAAACACCATATATTTT. This gives the protein CASSYGPDSGNTIYF.

The chain uses TRBV5-1 and TRBJ1-1, with a tentative D call TRBD1 (5 bases). Per germline, CDR1 SGHRS and CDR2 YFSETQ. The CDR3 covers 16 residues. V dropped 4 bases and J dropped 1 base, with 17 bases sitting between them. This CDR3 is CASSRLGDRRNTEAFF. CDR3 bases: TGCGCCAGCAGCCGGCTTGGGGACCGACGGAACACTGAAGCTTTCTTT.

The chain uses TRBV3-1 and TRBJ2-5; D is unclear. Trimming removed 4 bases from V and 4 bases from J, with 10 bases in between. CDR3 size: 13 residues. Germline V gives CDR1 LGHDT, CDR2 YNNKEL (reference sequence). The CDR3 DNA follows: TGTGCCAGCAGCCCCATGATTGGAGAGACCCAGTACTTC. Its protein product is CASSPMIGETQYF.

J is TRBJ1-1 and V is TRBV6-1; the D gene is possibly TRBD1 (5 bases). Trimming took off 5 bases at V and 5 bases at J, with 21 bases between the two ends. The CDR3 spans 16 residues. Germline V gene sequence: CDR1 MNHNS, CDR2 SASEGT. CDR3 sequence reads: CASSQIHRGDRTEAFF. The CDR3 DNA reads as TGTGCCAGCAGTCAGATCCACCGGGGGGATAGGACTGAAGCTTTCTTT.

The CDR3 DNA reads TGTGCCAGCAGCCACACGACGTACGAGCAGTACTTC. Translation gives CASSHTTYEQYF. The chain uses TRBV3-1 and TRBJ2-7; D is unclear. The CDR3 consists of 12 residues. Germline values: CDR1 LGHDT, CDR2 YNNKEL (reference sequence). V lost 3 bases to trimming and J lost 4 bases, with 7 bases between them.

This clonotype was seen many times. Germline and junction disagree at one end, which may indicate a read error. The J gene is TRBJ2-4, the V gene TRBV7-2; TRBD2 agrees at 10 bases. Per germline, CDR1 SGHTA and CDR2 FQGNSA. The CDR3 totals 13 residues. The DNA for the CDR3 is TGTGCCAGCAGCCTAGCGGGAGTGAACATTCAGTACTTC. Translating gives CASSLAGVNIQYF.

This clonotype was observed a single time. The chain has TRBV25-1 and TRBJ1-4; D unclear. The CDR3 spans 15 residues. Germline V CDR1 and CDR2: MGHDK, SYGVNS. V was cut by 5 bases and J by 4 bases, with 14 bases left in between. This chain's CDR3 is CASSTTRHINEKLFF. The CDR3 DNA sequence: TGTGCCAGCAGTACGACGCGTCACATTAATGAAAAACTGTTTTTT.